The 9 T cell receptor beta chains in this list originate from one sample, sequenced in a study of cytomegalovirus exposure and HLA in healthy donors. PCR involved 60 Vbeta and 13 Jbeta primers. Here immunoSEQ multiplex PCR was the method, and the copy in TCRdb shows in-frame clones only, minus some. The top ten clones hold 9.5% to 13% of a sample with roughly 80,000 clones, more than 65% of them seen once. The sample was PBMCs. All receptors come from a male donor in good health and CMV-seropositive.

The rearrangement uses TRBV9 and TRBJ2-5, with 13 bases fitting TRBD2. Per germline, CDR1 SGDLS and CDR2 YYNGEE. Germline trimming cut 3 bases from V and 4 bases from J; bases unmatched to any gene: 0. This CDR3 has 14 amino acids. CDR3 in amino acids: CASSGTSGGETQYF. The DNA of the CDR3 is TGTGCCAGCAGCGGGACTAGCGGGGGAGAGACCCAGTACTTC.

In this sample, this clone turned up a few times. The chain carries TRBV7-3 and TRBJ2-1, with 9 bases aligning to TRBD2. Germline lookup yields CDR1 SGHTA and CDR2 FQGTGA. V shed 4 bases, J shed 4 bases, and the junction held 5 bases outside the gene matches. CDR3 length: 15 amino acids. Written as DNA, the CDR3 is TGTGCCAGCAGCTGGGCTAGCGGGACGTACAATGAGCAGTTCTTC. This gives the protein CASSWASGTYNEQFF.

This chain links TRBV4-1 with TRBJ2-1; 12 bases fit TRBD2. After removal of 4 bases from V and 4 bases from J, the junction contained 8 bases not matched to a gene. This CDR3 is built from 17 residues. Germline V gene data show CDR1 as MGHRA and CDR2 as YSYEKL. Here the CDR3 reads CASSRVFGTSGYNEQFF. Here the CDR3 DNA reads TGCGCCAGCAGCCGAGTCTTCGGGACTAGCGGGTACAATGAGCAGTTCTTC.

The chain employs TRBV9 and TRBJ2-3, with 11 bases matching TRBD1. Looked up from germline, CDR1 is SGDLS and CDR2 is YYNGEE. V dropped 2 bases and J dropped 7; count of bases not matched to a gene: 9. This CDR3 comprises 16 residues. The chain's CDR3 is CASSVGQGGTTYTQYF. DNA for the CDR3: TGTGCCAGCAGCGTGGGACAGGGGGGTACCACGTATACGCAGTATTTT.

The chain carries TRBV25-1 and TRBJ2-7, with a weak D call TRBD1 (7 bases). Germline values: CDR1 MGHDK, CDR2 SYGVNS. The CDR3 covers 14 residues. Trimming pared 6 bases from V and 4 bases from J, leaving 16 bases between. The CDR3 loop is CASSTTTGRYEQYF. DNA for the CDR3: TGTGCCAGCAGCACGACGACAGGGAGGTACGAGCAGTACTTC.

The chain combines TRBV6-6 with TRBJ1-1, with a possible D match to TRBD1 (5 bases). Trimming took off 9 bases at V and 5 bases at J, with 7 bases between the two ends. Per the germline V gene, CDR1 is MNHNY and CDR2 is SVGAGI (reference sequence). The CDR3 covers 10 residues. This CDR3 reads CASSGTEAFF. The CDR3 DNA is TGTGCCAGTTCAGGGACTGAAGCTTTCTTT.

The CDR3 DNA reads TGTGCCAGCAGCCGCCGGGGGGGTTACCGAGGAGATACGCAGTATTTT. Its translation: CASSRRGGYRGDTQYF. This chain joins TRBV6-6 and TRBJ2-3; TRBD2 matches at 8 bases. This CDR3 spans 16 amino acids. The V gene's germline CDR1 is MNHNY and CDR2 SVGAGI (reference sequence). V shed 6 bases, J shed 5 bases, and the junction held 13 bases outside the gene matches.

In this sample, this clone turned up a few times. The gene calls are TRBV5-3 and TRBJ1-2, with D maybe TRBD1 (6 bases). TRBV5-3 falls under the ORF class, with uncertain function. This CDR3 has 14 amino acids. Trimming stripped 0 bases from V and 1 base from J, with 7 bases between. The CDR3 reads CARSLGGGNYGYTF. CDR3 bases: TGTGCCAGAAGCTTGGGAGGGGGTAACTATGGCTACACCTTC.

The chain couples TRBV19 to TRBJ2-4, with 12 bases lining up with TRBD1. Germline V lookup: CDR1 LNHDA, CDR2 SQIVND (reference sequence). This CDR3 is 16 amino acids long. V trimming: 5 bases; J trimming: 2 bases; junction bases outside the gene matches: 4. CDR3 region: CASSEGTGGTKNIQYF. The CDR3 nucleotides are TGTGCCAGTAGTGAAGGGACAGGGGGCACCAAAAACATTCAGTACTTC.